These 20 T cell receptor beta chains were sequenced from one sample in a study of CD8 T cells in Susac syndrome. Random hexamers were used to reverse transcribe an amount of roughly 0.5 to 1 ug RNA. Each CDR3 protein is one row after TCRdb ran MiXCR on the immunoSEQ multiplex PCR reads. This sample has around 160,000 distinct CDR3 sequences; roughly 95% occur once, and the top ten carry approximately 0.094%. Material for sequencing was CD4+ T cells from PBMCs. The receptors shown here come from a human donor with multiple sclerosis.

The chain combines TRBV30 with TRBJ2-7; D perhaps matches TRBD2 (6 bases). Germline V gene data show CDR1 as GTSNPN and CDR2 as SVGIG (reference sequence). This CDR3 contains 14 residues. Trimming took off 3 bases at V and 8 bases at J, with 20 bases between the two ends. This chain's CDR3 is CAWRGLWAGGKQYF. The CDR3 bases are TGTGCCTGGAGGGGGCTTTGGGCCGGAGGGAAGCAGTACTTC.

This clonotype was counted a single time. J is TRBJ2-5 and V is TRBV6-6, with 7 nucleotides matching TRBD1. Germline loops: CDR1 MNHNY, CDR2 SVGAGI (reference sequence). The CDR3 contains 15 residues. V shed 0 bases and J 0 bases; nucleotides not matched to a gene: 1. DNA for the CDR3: TGTGCCAGCAGTTACTCGACAGGGTACCAAGAGACCCAGTACTTC. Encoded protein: CASSYSTGYQETQYF.

The CDR3 bases are TGTGCCAGCAGCTTAGTTCTCGGCAGCACAGATACGCAGTATTTT. The encoded protein is CASSLVLGSTDTQYF. This chain joins TRBV7-2 and TRBJ2-3; D not certain. Germline V gene sequence: CDR1 SGHTA, CDR2 FQGNSA. The germline V and J ends were trimmed by 1 base and 0 bases, with 8 bases remaining between them. CDR3 length: 15 amino acids.

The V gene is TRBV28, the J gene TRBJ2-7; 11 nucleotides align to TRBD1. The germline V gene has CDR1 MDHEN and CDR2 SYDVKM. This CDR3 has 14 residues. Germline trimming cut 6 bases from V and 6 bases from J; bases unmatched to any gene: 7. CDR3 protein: CASRPGQGGSEQYF. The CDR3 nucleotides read TGTGCCAGCAGGCCGGGACAGGGGGGCAGCGAGCAGTACTTC.

The CDR3 DNA reads TGTGCCACCAGCAGACTAGACAGGTACAATGAGCAGTTCTTC. Translation: CATSRLDRYNEQFF. This chain links TRBV15 with TRBJ2-1; a weak D match, TRBD1 (6 bases). V was trimmed by 2 bases and J by 4 bases, leaving 9 bases between them. The germline gives CDR1 LNHNV, CDR2 YYDKDF (reference sequence). There are 14 residues in the CDR3.

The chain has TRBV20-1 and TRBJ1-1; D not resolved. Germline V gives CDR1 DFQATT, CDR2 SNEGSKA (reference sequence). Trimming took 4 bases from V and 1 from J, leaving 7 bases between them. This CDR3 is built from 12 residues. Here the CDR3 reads CSAKLRNTEAFF. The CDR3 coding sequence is TGCAGTGCTAAGCTGAGGAACACTGAAGCTTTCTTT.

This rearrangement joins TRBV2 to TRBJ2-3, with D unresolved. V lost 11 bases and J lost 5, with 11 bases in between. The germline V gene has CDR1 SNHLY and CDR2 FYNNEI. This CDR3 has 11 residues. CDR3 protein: CAAGPEDTQYF. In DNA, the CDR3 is TGTGCCGCCGGCCCGGAAGATACGCAGTATTTT.

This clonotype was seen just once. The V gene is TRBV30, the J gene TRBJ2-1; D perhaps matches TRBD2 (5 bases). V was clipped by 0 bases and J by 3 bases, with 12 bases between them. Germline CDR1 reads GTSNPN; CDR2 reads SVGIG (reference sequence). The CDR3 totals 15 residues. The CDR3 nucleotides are TGTGCCTGGAGTGTAGTTAGCGACAACTACAATGAGCAGTTCTTC. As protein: CAWSVVSDNYNEQFF.

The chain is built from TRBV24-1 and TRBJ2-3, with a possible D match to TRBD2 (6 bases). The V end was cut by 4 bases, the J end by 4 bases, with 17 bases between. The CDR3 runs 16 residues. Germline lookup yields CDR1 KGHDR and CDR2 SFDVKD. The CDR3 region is CATSDPGRERADTQYF. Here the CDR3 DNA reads TGTGCCACCAGTGACCCCGGACGGGAGAGAGCAGATACGCAGTATTTT.

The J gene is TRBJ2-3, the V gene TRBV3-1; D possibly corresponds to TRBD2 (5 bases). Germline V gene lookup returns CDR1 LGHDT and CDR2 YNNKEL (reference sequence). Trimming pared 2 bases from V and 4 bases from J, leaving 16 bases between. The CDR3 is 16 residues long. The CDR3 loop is CASSQSGYYEADTQYF. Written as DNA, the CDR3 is TGTGCCAGCAGCCAAAGCGGATATTATGAGGCAGATACGCAGTATTTT.

The CDR3 here is CASSPGQSFGELFF. DNA for the CDR3: TGTGCCAGCAGTCCGGGACAGAGCTTCGGGGAACTGTTTTTT. The chain is built from TRBV27 and TRBJ1-4; TRBD1 aligns across 7 bases. The germline V gene has CDR1 MNHEY and CDR2 SMNVEV (reference sequence). The CDR3 is made up of 14 amino acids. Trimming took 5 bases from V and 12 from J; bases not matched to a gene: 12.

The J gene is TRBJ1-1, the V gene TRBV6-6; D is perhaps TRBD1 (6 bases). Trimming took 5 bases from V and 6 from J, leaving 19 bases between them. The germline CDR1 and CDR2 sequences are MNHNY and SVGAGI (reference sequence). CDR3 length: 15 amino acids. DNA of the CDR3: TGTGCCAGCAGTACACAACAGGGCTCCCTCTCTGAAGCTTTCTTT. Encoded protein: CASSTQQGSLSEAFF.

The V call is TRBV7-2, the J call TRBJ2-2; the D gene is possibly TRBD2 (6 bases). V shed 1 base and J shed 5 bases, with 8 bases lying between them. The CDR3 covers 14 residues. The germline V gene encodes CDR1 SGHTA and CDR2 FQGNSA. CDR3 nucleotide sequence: TGTGCCAGCAGCTTAGTGGGGGGAACCGGGGAGCTGTTTTTT. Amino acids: CASSLVGGTGELFF.

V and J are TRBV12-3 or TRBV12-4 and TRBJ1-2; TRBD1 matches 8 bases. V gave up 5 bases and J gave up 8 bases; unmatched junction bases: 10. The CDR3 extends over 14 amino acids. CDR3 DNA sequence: TGTGCCAGCAGTCGCTGGACAGGGCGGGAAGGCTACACCTTC. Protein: CASSRWTGREGYTF.

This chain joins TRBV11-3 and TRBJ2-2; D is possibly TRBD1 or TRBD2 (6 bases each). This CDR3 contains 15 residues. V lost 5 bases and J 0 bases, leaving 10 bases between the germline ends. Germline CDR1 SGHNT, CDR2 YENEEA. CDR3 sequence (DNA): TGTGCCAGCAGCCCGGGGGCGTCGAACACCGGGGAGCTGTTTTTT. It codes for CASSPGASNTGELFF.

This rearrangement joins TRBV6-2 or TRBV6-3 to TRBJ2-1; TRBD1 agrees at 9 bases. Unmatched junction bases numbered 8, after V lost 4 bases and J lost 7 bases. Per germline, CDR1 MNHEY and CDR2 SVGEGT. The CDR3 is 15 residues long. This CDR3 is CASSSPGQGLNEQFF. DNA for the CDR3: TGTGCCAGCAGTTCCCCGGGACAGGGTCTTAATGAGCAGTTCTTC.

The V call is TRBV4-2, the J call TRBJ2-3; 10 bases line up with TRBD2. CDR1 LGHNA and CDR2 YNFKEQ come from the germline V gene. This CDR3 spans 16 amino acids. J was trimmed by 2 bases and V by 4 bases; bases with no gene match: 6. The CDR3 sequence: CASSPVTSGVTDTQYF. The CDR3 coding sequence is TGTGCCAGCAGCCCGGTAACTAGCGGGGTCACAGATACGCAGTATTTT.

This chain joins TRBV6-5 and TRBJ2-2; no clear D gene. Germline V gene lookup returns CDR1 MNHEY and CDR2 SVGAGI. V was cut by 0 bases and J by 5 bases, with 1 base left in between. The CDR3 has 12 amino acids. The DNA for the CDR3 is TGTGCCAGCAGTTACTCGACCGGGGAGCTGTTTTTT. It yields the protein CASSYSTGELFF.

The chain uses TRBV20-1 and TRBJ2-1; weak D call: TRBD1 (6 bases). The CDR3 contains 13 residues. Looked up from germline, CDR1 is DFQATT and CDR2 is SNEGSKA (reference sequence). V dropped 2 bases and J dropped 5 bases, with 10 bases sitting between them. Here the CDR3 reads CSARRGIDNEQFF. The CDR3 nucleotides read TGCAGTGCTAGAAGGGGGATTGACAATGAGCAGTTCTTC.

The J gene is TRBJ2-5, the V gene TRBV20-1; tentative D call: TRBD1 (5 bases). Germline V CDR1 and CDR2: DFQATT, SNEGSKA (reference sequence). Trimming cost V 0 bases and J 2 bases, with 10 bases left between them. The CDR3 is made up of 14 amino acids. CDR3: CSARDQRGQETQYF. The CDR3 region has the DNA TGCAGTGCTAGAGATCAAAGGGGTCAAGAGACCCAGTACTTC.